This T cell receptor (beta chain) was identified during a study of blood T cell repertoires in COVID-19. Across the whole study: Sites across the United States, Italy and Spain contributed samples from acute and convalescent COVID-19. The analysed material was cDNA or gDNA that came from T cells, B-cell-depleted T cells, or PBMCs.

In the authors' methods: For nucleated cells, counts were estimated from reference gene primer amplification. The protocol was immunoSEQ multiplex PCR, while the TCRdb copy is restricted to in-frame clones and leaves out a portion. The V and J calls and the clone size are those of that table, but D and trimming were determined from the DNA. The table includes some 410,000 clones, 85% to 90% detected once. The age range of participants was about 18 to 90 years, with residence in approximately 25 US areas. Sequencing input: PBMCs or T cells enriched from blood (not recorded which). The receptor was isolated from a woman aged 25 to 39 with acute COVID-19.

The CDR3 here is CASSQVSLRQGYDEQYF. The CDR3 DNA is TGTGCCAGCAGCCAAGTCTCGCTCCGGCAGGGATACGACGAGCAGTACTTC. This sequence joins TRBV3-1 (or the pseudogene TRBV3-2) and TRBJ2-7; tentatively, D is TRBD1 (5 bases). This CDR3 contains 17 residues. Germline V lookup: CDR1 LGHDT, CDR2 YNNKEL (reference sequence). Trimming removed 1 base at V and 5 bases at J, with 21 bases between.